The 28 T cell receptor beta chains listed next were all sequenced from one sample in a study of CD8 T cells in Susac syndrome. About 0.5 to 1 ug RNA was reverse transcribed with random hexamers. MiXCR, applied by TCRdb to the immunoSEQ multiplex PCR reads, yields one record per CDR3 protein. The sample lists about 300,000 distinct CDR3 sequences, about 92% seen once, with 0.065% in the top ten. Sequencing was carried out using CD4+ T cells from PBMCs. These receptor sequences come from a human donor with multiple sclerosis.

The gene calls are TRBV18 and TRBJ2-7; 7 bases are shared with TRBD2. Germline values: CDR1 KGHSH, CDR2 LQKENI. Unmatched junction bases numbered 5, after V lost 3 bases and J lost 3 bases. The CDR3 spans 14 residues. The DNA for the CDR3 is TGTGCCAGCTCACCCGGCTCGGGGGGCTACGAGCAGTACTTC. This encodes CASSPGSGGYEQYF.

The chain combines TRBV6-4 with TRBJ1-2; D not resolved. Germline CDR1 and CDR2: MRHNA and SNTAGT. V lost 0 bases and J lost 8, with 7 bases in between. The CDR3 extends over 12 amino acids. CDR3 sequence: CASSDSVGGYTF. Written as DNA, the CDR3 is TGTGCCAGCAGTGACTCAGTGGGAGGCTACACCTTC.

This chain's CDR3 is CASSLNGGAGSEAFF. CDR3 nucleotide sequence: TGTGCCAGCAGCTTAAATGGGGGCGCTGGTTCTGAAGCTTTCTTT. This chain connects TRBV7-3 to TRBJ1-1, with D tentatively TRBD1 (6 bases). In germline, CDR1 is SGHTA, CDR2 FQGTGA. The CDR3 totals 15 residues. Deletions cut 1 base from V and 6 bases from J, with 15 bases between. The full variable domain, completed using reference TRBV7-3 and TRBJ1-1, is GAGVSQTPSNKVTEKGKYVELRCDPISGHTALYWYRQSLGQGPEFLIYFQGTGAADDSGLPNDRFFAVRPEGSVSTLKIQRTERGDSAVYLCASSLNGGAGSEAFFGQGTRLTVV.

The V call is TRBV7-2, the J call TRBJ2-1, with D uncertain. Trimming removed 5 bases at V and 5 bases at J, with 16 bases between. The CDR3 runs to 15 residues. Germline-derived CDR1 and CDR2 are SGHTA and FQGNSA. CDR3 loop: CASSPGPRYNNEQFF. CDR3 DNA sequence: TGTGCCAGCAGCCCCGGACCGCGATATAACAATGAGCAGTTCTTC.

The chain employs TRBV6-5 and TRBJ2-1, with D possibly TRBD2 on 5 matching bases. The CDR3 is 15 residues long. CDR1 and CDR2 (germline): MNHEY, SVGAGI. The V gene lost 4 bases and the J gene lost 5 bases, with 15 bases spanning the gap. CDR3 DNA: TGTGCCAGCAGTTCCCCGACTAAGTCCCACAATGAGCAGTTCTTC. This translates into CASSSPTKSHNEQFF.

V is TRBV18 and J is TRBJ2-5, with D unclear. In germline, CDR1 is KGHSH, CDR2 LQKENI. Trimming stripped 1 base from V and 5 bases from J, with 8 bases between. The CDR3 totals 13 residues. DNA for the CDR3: TGTGCCAGCTCACCACAGGGTCCGGAGACCCAGTACTTC. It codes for CASSPQGPETQYF.

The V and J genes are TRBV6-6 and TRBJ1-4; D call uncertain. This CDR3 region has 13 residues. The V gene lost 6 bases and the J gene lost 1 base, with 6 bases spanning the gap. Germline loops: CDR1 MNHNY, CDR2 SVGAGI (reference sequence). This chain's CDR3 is CASRTITNEKLFF. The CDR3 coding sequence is TGTGCCAGCAGGACCATAACTAATGAAAAACTGTTTTTT.

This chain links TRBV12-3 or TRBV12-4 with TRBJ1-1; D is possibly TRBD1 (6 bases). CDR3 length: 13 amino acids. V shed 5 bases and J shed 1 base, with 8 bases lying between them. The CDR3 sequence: CASSTGWNTEAFF. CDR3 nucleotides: TGTGCCAGCAGTACAGGGTGGAACACTGAAGCTTTCTTT.

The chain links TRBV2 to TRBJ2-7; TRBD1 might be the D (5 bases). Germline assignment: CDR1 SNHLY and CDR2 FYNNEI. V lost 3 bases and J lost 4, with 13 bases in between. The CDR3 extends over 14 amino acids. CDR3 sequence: CASSDPVGLYEQYF. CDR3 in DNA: TGTGCCAGCAGTGATCCTGTGGGGCTATACGAGCAGTACTTC.

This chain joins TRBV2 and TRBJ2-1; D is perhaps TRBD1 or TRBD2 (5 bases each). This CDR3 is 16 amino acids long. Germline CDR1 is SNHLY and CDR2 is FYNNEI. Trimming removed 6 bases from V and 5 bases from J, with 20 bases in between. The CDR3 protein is CASSPPPGRTNNEQFF. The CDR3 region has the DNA TGTGCCAGCAGCCCCCCCCCGGGACGGACCAACAATGAGCAGTTCTTC.

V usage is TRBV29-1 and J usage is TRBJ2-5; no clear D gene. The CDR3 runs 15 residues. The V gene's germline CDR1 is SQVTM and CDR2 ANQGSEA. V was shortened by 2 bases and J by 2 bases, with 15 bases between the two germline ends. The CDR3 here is CSVERSGVGQETQYF. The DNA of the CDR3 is TGCAGCGTTGAAAGGTCCGGAGTAGGGCAAGAGACCCAGTACTTC. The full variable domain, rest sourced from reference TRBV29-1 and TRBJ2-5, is SAVISQKPSRDICQRGTSLTIQCQVDSQVTMMFWYRQQPGQSLTLIATANQGSEATYESGFVIDKFPISRPNLTFSTLTVSNMSPEDSSIYLCSVERSGVGQETQYFGPGTRLLVL.

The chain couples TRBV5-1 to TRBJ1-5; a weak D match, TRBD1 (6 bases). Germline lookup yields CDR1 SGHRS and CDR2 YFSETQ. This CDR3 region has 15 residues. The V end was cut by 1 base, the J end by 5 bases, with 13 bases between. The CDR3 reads CASSLSGASDQPQHF. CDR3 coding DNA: TGCGCCAGCAGCTTGTCGGGGGCCTCGGATCAGCCCCAGCATTTT.

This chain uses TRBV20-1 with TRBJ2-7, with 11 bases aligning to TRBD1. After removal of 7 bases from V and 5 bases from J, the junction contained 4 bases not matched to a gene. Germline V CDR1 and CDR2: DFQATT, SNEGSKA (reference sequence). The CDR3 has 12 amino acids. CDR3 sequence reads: CSDGQGANEQYF. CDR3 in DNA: TGCAGTGACGGACAGGGGGCTAACGAGCAGTACTTC.

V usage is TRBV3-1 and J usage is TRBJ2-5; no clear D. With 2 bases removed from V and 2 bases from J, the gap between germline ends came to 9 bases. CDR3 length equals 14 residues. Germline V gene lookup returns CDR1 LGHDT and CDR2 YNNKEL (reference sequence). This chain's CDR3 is CASSQSRNQETQYF. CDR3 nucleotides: TGTGCCAGCAGCCAATCCCGGAATCAAGAGACCCAGTACTTC.

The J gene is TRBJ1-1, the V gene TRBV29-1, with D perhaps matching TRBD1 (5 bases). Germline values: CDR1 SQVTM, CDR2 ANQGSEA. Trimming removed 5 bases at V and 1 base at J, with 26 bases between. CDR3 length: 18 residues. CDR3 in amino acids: CSVRTGQGPWSGNTEAFF. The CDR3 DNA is TGCAGCGTTCGAACGGGGCAGGGACCCTGGAGCGGGAACACTGAAGCTTTCTTT.

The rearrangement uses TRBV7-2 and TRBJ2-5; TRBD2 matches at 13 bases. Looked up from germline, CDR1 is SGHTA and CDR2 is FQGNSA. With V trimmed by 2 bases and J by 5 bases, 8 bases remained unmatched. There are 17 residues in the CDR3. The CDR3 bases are TGTGCCAGCAGCTTACGGACTAGCGGGAGTTGGAGGGAGACCCAGTACTTC. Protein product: CASSLRTSGSWRETQYF. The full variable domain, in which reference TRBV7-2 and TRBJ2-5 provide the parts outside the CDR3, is GAGVSQSPSNKVTEKGKDVELRCDPISGHTALYWYRQSLGQGLEFLIYFQGNSAPDKSGLPSDRFSAERTGGSVSTLTIQRTQQEDSAVYLCASSLRTSGSWRETQYFGPGTRLLVL.

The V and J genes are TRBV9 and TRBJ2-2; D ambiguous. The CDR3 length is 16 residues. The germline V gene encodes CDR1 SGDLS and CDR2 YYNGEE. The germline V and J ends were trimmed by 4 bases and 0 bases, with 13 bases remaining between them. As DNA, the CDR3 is TGTGCCAGCAGCCCTCATGTCGGCGCGAACACCGGGGAGCTGTTTTTT. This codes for CASSPHVGANTGELFF. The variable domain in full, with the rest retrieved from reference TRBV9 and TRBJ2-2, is DSGVTQTPKHLITATGQRVTLRCSPRSGDLSVYWYQQSLDQGLQFLIQYYNGEERAKGNILERFSAQQFPDLHSELNLSSLELGDSALYFCASSPHVGANTGELFFGEGSRLTVL.

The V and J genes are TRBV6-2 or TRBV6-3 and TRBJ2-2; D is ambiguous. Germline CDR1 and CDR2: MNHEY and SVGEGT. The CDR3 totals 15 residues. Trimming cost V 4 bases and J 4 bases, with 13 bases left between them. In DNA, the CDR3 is TGTGCCAGCAGTTCCATCCGGGCTTCCACCGGGGAGCTGTTTTTT. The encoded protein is CASSSIRASTGELFF.

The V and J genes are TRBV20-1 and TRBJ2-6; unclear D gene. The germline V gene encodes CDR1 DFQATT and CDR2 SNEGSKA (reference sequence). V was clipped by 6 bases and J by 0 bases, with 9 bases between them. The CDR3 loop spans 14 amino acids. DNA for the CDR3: TGCAGTGCACACCTACCCTCTGGGGCCAACGTCCTGACTTTC. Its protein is CSAHLPSGANVLTF.

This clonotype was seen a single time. CDR3 coding DNA: TGCGCCAGCAGCTTTAACGGCCCAACCAACTATGGCTACACCTTC. Protein product: CASSFNGPTNYGYTF. The J gene is TRBJ1-2, the V gene TRBV5-1, with D hard to call. This CDR3 region has 15 residues. The V and J ends lost 2 bases and 2 bases respectively, with 13 bases between them. Germline V lookup: CDR1 SGHRS, CDR2 YFSETQ.

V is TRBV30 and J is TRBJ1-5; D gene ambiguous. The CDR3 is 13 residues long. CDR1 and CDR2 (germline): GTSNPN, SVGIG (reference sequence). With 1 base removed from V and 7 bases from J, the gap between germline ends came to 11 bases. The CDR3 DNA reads TGTGCCTGGAGTGCAACGAGGGAACAGCCCCAGCATTTT. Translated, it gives CAWSATREQPQHF.

Written as DNA, the CDR3 is TGTGCCAGCACCCCGTGGACCCCGTCTAACAATGAGCAGTTCTTC. Its protein product is CASTPWTPSNNEQFF. This chain connects TRBV12-3 or TRBV12-4 to TRBJ2-1, with D unclear. Trimming left V 7 bases short and J 5 bases short, with 18 bases between. This CDR3 is 15 amino acids long.

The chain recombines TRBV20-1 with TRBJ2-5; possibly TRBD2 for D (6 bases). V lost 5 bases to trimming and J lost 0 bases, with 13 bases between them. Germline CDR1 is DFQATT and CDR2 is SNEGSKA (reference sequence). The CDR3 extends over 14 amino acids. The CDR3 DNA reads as TGCAGTGCTCTCCCCAGCGGGTACCAAGAGACCCAGTACTTC. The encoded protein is CSALPSGYQETQYF.

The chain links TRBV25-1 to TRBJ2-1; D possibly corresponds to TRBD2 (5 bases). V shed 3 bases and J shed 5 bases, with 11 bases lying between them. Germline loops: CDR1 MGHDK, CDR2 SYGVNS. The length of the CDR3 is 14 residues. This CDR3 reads CASSESGWNNEQFF. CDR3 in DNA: TGTGCCAGCAGTGAGTCGGGGTGGAACAATGAGCAGTTCTTC.

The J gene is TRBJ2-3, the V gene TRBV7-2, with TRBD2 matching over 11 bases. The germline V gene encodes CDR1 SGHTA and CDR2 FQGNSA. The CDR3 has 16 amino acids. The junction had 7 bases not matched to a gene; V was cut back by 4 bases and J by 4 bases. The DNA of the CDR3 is TGTGCCAGCAGCTCGTCAACTAGCGGGGGTGCAGATACGCAGTATTTT. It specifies CASSSSTSGGADTQYF.

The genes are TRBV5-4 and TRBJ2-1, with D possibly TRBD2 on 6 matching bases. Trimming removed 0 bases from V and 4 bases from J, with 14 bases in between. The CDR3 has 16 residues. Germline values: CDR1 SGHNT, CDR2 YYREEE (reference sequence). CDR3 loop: CASSLGRTTLYNEQFF. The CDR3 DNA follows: TGTGCCAGCAGCTTGGGGAGGACTACCCTTTACAATGAGCAGTTCTTC.

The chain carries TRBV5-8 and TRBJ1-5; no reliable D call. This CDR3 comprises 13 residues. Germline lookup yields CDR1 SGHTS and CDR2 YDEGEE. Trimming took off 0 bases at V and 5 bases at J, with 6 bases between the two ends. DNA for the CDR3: TGTGCCAGCAGCTTGGCCACGTATCAGCCCCAGCATTTT. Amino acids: CASSLATYQPQHF.

The CDR3 region has the DNA TGTGCCAGCAGCCAACTCCGCGGAAGTCCGACTGGTGCGCAGTATTTT. Amino acid sequence: CASSQLRGSPTGAQYF. The chain joins TRBV11-2 to TRBJ2-3, with D unclear. The CDR3 is made up of 16 amino acids. Trimming removed 5 bases from V and 10 bases from J, with 25 bases in between. Germline CDR1 reads SGHAT; CDR2 reads FQNNGV. The variable domain in full, completed from reference TRBV11-2 and TRBJ2-3, reads EAGVAQSPRYKIIEKRQSVAFWCNPISGHATLYWYQQILGQGPKLLIQFQNNGVVDDSQLPKDRFSAERLKGVDSTLKIQPAKLEDSAVYLCASSQLRGSPTGAQYFGPGTRLTVL.